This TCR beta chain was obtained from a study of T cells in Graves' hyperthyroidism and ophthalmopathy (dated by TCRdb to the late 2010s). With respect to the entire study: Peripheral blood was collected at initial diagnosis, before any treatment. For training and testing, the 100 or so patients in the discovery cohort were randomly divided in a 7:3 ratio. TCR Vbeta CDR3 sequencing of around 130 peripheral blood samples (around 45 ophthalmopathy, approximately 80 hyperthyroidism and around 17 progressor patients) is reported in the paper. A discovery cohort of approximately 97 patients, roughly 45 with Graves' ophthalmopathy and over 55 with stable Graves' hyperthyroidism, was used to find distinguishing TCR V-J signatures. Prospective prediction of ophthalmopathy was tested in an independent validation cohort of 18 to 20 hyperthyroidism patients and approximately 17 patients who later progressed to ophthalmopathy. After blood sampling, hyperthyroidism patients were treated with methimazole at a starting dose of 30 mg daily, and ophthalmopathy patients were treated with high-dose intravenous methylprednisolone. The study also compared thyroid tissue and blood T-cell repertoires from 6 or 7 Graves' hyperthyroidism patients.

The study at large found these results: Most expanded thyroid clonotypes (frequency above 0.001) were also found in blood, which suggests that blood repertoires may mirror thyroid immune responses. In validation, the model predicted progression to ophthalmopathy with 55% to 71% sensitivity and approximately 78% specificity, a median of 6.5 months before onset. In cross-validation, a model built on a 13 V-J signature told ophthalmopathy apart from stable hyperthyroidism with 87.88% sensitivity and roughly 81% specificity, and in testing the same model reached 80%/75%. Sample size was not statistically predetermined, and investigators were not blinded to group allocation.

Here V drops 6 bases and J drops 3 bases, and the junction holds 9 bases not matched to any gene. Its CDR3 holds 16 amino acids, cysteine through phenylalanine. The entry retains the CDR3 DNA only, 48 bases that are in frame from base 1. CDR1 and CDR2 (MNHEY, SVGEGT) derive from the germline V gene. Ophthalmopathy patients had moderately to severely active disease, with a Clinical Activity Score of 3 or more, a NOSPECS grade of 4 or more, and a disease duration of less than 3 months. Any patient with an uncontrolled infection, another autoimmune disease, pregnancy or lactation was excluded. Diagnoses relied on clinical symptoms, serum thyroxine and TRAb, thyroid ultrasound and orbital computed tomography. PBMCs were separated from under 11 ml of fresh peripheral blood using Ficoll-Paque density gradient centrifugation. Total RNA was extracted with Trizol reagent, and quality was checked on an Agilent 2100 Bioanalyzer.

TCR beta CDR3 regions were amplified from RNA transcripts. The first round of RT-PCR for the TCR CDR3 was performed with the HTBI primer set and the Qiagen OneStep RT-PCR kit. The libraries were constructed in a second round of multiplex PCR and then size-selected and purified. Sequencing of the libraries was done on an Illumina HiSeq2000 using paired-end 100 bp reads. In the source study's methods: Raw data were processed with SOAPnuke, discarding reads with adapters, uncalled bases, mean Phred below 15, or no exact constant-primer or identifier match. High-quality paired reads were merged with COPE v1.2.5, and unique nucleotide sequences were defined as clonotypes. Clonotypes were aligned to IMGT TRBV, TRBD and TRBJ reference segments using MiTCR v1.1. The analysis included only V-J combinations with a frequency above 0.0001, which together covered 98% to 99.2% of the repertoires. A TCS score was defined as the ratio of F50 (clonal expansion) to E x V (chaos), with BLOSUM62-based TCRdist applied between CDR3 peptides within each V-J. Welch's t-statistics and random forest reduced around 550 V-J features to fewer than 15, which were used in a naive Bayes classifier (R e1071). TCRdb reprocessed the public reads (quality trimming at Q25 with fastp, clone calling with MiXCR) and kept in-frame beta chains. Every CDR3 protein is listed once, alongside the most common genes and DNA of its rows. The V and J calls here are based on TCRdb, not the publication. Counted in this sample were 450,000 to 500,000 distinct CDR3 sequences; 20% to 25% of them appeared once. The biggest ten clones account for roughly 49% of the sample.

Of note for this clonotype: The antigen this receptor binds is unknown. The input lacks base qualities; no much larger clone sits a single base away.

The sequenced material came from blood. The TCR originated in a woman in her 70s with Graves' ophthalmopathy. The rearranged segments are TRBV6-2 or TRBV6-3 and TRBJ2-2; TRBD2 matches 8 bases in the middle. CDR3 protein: CASSPPGGGDTGELFF. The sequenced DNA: TGTGCCAGCAGCCCCCCCGGGGGGGGGGACACCGGGGAGCTGTTTTTT.